The clone carrying this T cell receptor beta chain has only a few counts. Germline CDR1 and CDR2: LNHDA and SQIVND (reference sequence). V dropped 5 bases and J dropped 3 bases, with 16 bases sitting between them. The CDR3 length is 15 residues. This sample is part of a study of T cell responses to AZD1222 COVID-19 vaccine. Using immunoSEQ multiplex PCR, the repertoire was profiled, and TCRdb retains in-frame clones only, with some absent. Altogether about 160,000 clones are present, roughly nine tenths being singletons, with the ten largest covering about 4%. The starting material was peripheral blood, obtained 28 days after the second AZD1222 dose. The receptor comes from an adult who received the AZD1222 COVID-19 vaccine. J is TRBJ1-2 and V is TRBV19; no clear D. For the CDR3, the DNA is TGTGCCAGTAGTCCCTCTTCTAGAGACGACTATGGCTACACCTTC. Amino acids: CASSPSSRDDYGYTF.